These 24 T cell receptor beta chains were all obtained from the same sample, sequenced in a study of shared clonotypes between healthy human individuals. Sequencing used immunoSEQ multiplex PCR; TCRdb keeps in-frame clones, though not all of them. The sample holds about 2.4 million clones, around nine tenths seen once. Sample: naive CD4+ T cells sorted from blood. Subset described: CD45RA+ positively selected. The receptor source for this set is a man in his late teens or twenties in good health.

The chain uses TRBV7-3 and TRBJ2-4; 8 bases fit TRBD2. V shed 2 bases and J 7 bases; nucleotides not matched to a gene: 13. This CDR3 comprises 17 residues. Germline values: CDR1 SGHTA, CDR2 FQGTGA. The CDR3 here is CASSLGPLSGEVNIQYF. As DNA, the CDR3 is TGTGCCAGCAGCTTAGGCCCTCTTAGCGGGGAGGTGAACATTCAGTACTTC.

Of note for this clone: The sample has other DNA sequences that encode this CDR3 too. V is TRBV5-1 and J is TRBJ2-3, with 10 bases lining up with TRBD2. Germline-derived CDR1 and CDR2 are SGHRS and YFSETQ. The CDR3 covers 16 residues. V was clipped by 0 bases and J by 3 bases; unmatched bases: 4. This CDR3 reads CASSLGTSGVTDTQYF. The CDR3 bases are TGCGCCAGCAGCTTGGGAACTAGCGGGGTGACAGATACGCAGTATTTT.

This sequence joins TRBV19 and TRBJ2-7; no firm D call. This CDR3 region has 13 residues. The germline CDR1 and CDR2 sequences are LNHDA and SQIVND (reference sequence). The DNA for the CDR3 is TGTGCTTCGGCCAGAACGGGCTCCTACGAGCAGTACTTC. It is translated as CASARTGSYEQYF. Using reference TRBV19 and TRBJ2-7 for the parts outside the CDR3, the full variable domain is DGGITQSPKYLFRKEGQNVTLSCEQNLNHDAMYWYRQDPGQGLRLIYYSQIVNDFQKGDIAEGYSVSREKKESFPLTVTSAQKNPTAFYLCASARTGSYEQYFGPGTRLTVT.

This clone appeared a few times. Other DNA variants within this sample encode the same CDR3. V usage is TRBV9 and J usage is TRBJ2-3; D is perhaps TRBD1 or TRBD2 (5 bases each). The CDR3 is 14 amino acids. Trimming removed 0 bases at V and 4 bases at J, with 9 bases between. Germline V lookup: CDR1 SGDLS, CDR2 YYNGEE. The CDR3 reads CASSVGSGPDTQYF. The CDR3 DNA follows: TGTGCCAGCAGCGTAGGCTCGGGACCAGATACGCAGTATTTT.

This sequence joins TRBV5-1 and TRBJ2-7; D may be TRBD1 (6 bases). V was pared by 4 bases and J by 5 bases, with 13 bases between. The germline V gene has CDR1 SGHRS and CDR2 YFSETQ. This CDR3 is 13 amino acids long. The CDR3 nucleotides read TGCGCCAGCAGCCCCCCAGGGGTCGACGAGCAGTACTTC. Protein sequence: CASSPPGVDEQYF.

The chain combines TRBV10-3 with TRBJ1-2, with unresolved D. There are 13 residues in the CDR3. Per the germline V gene, CDR1 is ENHRY and CDR2 is SYGVKD. The V gene lost 3 bases and the J gene lost 5 bases, with 10 bases spanning the gap. CDR3 residues: CAISDVTAYGYTF. CDR3 coding DNA: TGTGCCATCAGTGATGTGACTGCTTATGGCTACACCTTC.

This chain joins TRBV28 and TRBJ1-5; D is perhaps TRBD1 (5 bases). CDR3 length: 13 residues. Trimming took off 3 bases at V and 6 bases at J, with 9 bases between the two ends. Germline CDR1 is MDHEN and CDR2 is SYDVKM. The CDR3 loop reads CASSFEQAQPQHF. CDR3 sequence (DNA): TGTGCCAGCAGTTTTGAACAGGCTCAGCCCCAGCATTTT.

The chain joins TRBV10-1 to TRBJ2-3, with 8 positions matching TRBD1. J lost 5 bases, V lost 7 bases, and 14 bases had no gene match. This CDR3 is built from 16 residues. From germline, CDR1 is WNHNN and CDR2 SYGVQD (reference sequence). The CDR3 nucleotides are TGCGCCAGCAACGGGCAGGGGGCCTCCAGGGGAGATACGCAGTATTTT. It yields the protein CASNGQGASRGDTQYF.

A single count supports this clone. The CDR3 sequence is CASSNRRVSSYEQYF. CDR3 bases: TGTGCCAGCAGTAATCGGCGGGTCAGCTCCTACGAGCAGTACTTC. The chain employs TRBV13 and TRBJ2-7, with D possibly being TRBD2 (5 bases). There are 15 residues in the CDR3. Germline CDR1 is PRHDT and CDR2 is FYEKMQ (reference sequence). The V gene lost 6 bases and the J gene lost 0 bases, with 15 bases spanning the gap. The variable domain in full, with the rest retrieved from reference TRBV13 and TRBJ2-7, is AAGVIQSPRHLIKEKRETATLKCYPIPRHDTVYWYQQGPGQDPQFLISFYEKMQSDKGSIPDRFSAQQFSDYHSELNMSSLELGDSALYFCASSNRRVSSYEQYFGPGTRLTVT.

The genes are TRBV7-9 and TRBJ1-1; D not certain. Germline V gene sequence: CDR1 SEHNR, CDR2 FQNEAQ (reference sequence). V was trimmed by 1 base and J by 3 bases, leaving 9 bases between them. This CDR3 is built from 14 residues. Written as DNA, the CDR3 is TGTGCCAGCAGCTTAGTGGCCCGGGACACTGAAGCTTTCTTT. This codes for CASSLVARDTEAFF.

This rearrangement joins TRBV5-4 to TRBJ2-7; 11 nucleotides match TRBD1. Trimming at V came to 4 bases and at J to 4 bases, leaving 4 bases not matched to a gene. The CDR3 contains 14 residues. Germline CDR1 and CDR2: SGHNT and YYREEE (reference sequence). CDR3: CASSRDRGTYEQYF. The CDR3 nucleotides read TGTGCCAGCAGCCGGGACAGGGGGACGTACGAGCAGTACTTC.

The chain couples TRBV10-3 to TRBJ2-5; D possibly corresponds to TRBD1 (6 bases). The V end was cut by 6 bases, the J end by 3 bases, with 8 bases between. This CDR3 comprises 12 residues. CDR1 ENHRY and CDR2 SYGVKD come from the germline V gene. CDR3 DNA: TGTGCCATCAGCTGGGACAAAGAGACCCAGTACTTC. Translating it yields CAISWDKETQYF.

J is TRBJ2-3 and V is TRBV2; D remains ambiguous. CDR3 size: 14 residues. The V gene lost 3 bases and the J gene lost 2 bases, with 9 bases spanning the gap. Germline values: CDR1 SNHLY, CDR2 FYNNEI. The CDR3 DNA reads as TGTGCCAGCAGTGACTGGCGGTTCACAGATACGCAGTATTTT. It specifies CASSDWRFTDTQYF. Variable domain in full (rest from reference TRBV2 and TRBJ2-3): EPEVTQTPSHQVTQMGQEVILRCVPISNHLYFYWYRQILGQKVEFLVSFYNNEISEKSEIFDDQFSVERPDGSNFTLKIRSTKLEDSAMYFCASSDWRFTDTQYFGPGTRLTVL.

V and J are TRBV10-2 and TRBJ2-3, with TRBD2 matching over 9 bases. The CDR3 consists of 14 residues. With V trimmed by 6 bases and J by 8 bases, 9 bases remained unmatched. Germline-derived CDR1 and CDR2 are WSHSY and SAAADI. CDR3 DNA: TGCGCCAGCAGCGTCCTAGCGGGAATGGGTACGCAGTATTTT. Protein: CASSVLAGMGTQYF.

The V and J genes are TRBV30 and TRBJ1-3; no reliable D call. The CDR3 length is 15 residues. CDR1 and CDR2 (germline): GTSNPN, SVGIG (reference sequence). The germline V and J ends were trimmed by 5 bases and 3 bases, with 17 bases remaining between them. The CDR3 bases are TGTGCCTGGGCGAAGATGACGGGCCGTGGAAACACCATATATTTT. Protein: CAWAKMTGRGNTIYF.

V gene TRBV10-3 combines with J gene TRBJ1-2, with 9 bases aligning to TRBD1. Losses at the gene ends were 6 bases for V and 3 bases for J; bases not matched to a gene: 8. Germline CDR1 ENHRY, CDR2 SYGVKD. The CDR3 is made up of 15 amino acids. CDR3 residues: CAISLGQGLDYGYTF. The CDR3, as DNA: TGTGCCATCAGCCTCGGACAGGGGTTGGACTATGGCTACACCTTC.

This chain uses TRBV9 with TRBJ2-7; the D gene could be TRBD1 or TRBD2 (5 bases each). Germline CDR1 reads SGDLS; CDR2 reads YYNGEE. The CDR3 extends over 14 amino acids. V lost 4 bases and J 2 bases, leaving 13 bases between the germline ends. This CDR3 reads CASSLRDRTYEQYF. The DNA of the CDR3 is TGTGCCAGCAGCCTCCGGGACCGCACCTACGAGCAGTACTTC. The full variable domain, in which reference TRBV9 and TRBJ2-7 provide the parts outside the CDR3, is DSGVTQTPKHLITATGQRVTLRCSPRSGDLSVYWYQQSLDQGLQFLIQYYNGEERAKGNILERFSAQQFPDLHSELNLSSLELGDSALYFCASSLRDRTYEQYFGPGTRLTVT.

The rearrangement joins TRBV7-9 to TRBJ2-7; D ambiguous. Looked up from germline, CDR1 is SEHNR and CDR2 is FQNEAQ (reference sequence). The CDR3 has 13 residues. V lost 1 base to trimming and J lost 2 bases, with 6 bases between them. The CDR3 sequence is CASSLGVPYEQYF. CDR3 DNA: TGTGCCAGCAGCTTAGGTGTGCCCTACGAGCAGTACTTC.

As to this clone: Other DNA sequences in this specimen translate into the identical CDR3. The rearrangement joins TRBV10-2 to TRBJ2-1; 14 nucleotides align to TRBD2. The CDR3 extends over 14 amino acids. Trimming at V came to 8 bases and at J to 5 bases, leaving 2 bases not matched to a gene. From germline, CDR1 is WSHSY and CDR2 SAAADI. The CDR3 region is CASRLAGGDNEQFF. The CDR3 nucleotides are TGCGCCAGCCGACTAGCGGGAGGGGACAATGAGCAGTTCTTC.

This CDR3 reads CATIRGDFTYEQYF. DNA of the CDR3: TGTGCCACCATCCGTGGGGACTTCACCTACGAGCAGTACTTC. The V gene is TRBV6-6, the J gene TRBJ2-7; D is perhaps TRBD2 (6 bases). Trimming removed 10 bases from V and 2 bases from J, with 18 bases in between. Germline lookup yields CDR1 MNHNY and CDR2 SVGAGI (reference sequence). This CDR3 has 14 amino acids.

CDR3 coding DNA: TGTGCCTGGAGGGTGGGTTGGACTAGCGGTTTTTCTCGAGAGACCCAGTACTTC. This gives the protein CAWRVGWTSGFSRETQYF. The chain uses TRBV30 and TRBJ2-5; 10 bases fit TRBD2. Germline assignment: CDR1 GTSNPN and CDR2 SVGIG (reference sequence). V was pared by 3 bases and J by 4 bases, with 17 bases of the junction left unmatched. The CDR3 extends over 18 amino acids.

This clone was counted a single time. The chain has TRBV5-1 and TRBJ2-5; 10 nucleotides line up with TRBD1. Germline V CDR1 and CDR2: SGHRS, YFSETQ. V shed 4 bases and J 5 bases; nucleotides not matched to a gene: 8. This CDR3 contains 15 residues. CDR3 amino acids: CASSAGDRGLETQYF. In DNA, the CDR3 is TGCGCCAGCAGCGCGGGGGACAGGGGTTTGGAGACCCAGTACTTC.

The V call is TRBV7-2, the J call TRBJ1-2; D is perhaps TRBD1 (5 bases). CDR3 size: 11 residues. Germline V CDR1 and CDR2: SGHTA, FQGNSA. The V gene lost 5 bases and the J gene lost 7 bases, with 8 bases spanning the gap. The CDR3 DNA follows: TGTGCCAGCAGCCCGGGGACTGGCTACACCTTC. Translation: CASSPGTGYTF.

This clone was detected once. This chain connects TRBV6-1 to TRBJ1-5; D is unresolved. The V and J ends lost 6 bases and 4 bases respectively, with 16 bases between them. This CDR3 comprises 15 residues. In germline, CDR1 is MNHNS, CDR2 SASEGT. The CDR3 DNA follows: TGTGCCAGCAGAGCCCTTTCCGCCCTTAATCAGCCCCAGCATTTT. Its translation is CASRALSALNQPQHF.